The 6 T cell receptor beta chains below all came from one sample that was sequenced in a study of shared clonotypes between healthy human individuals. This table comes from immunoSEQ multiplex PCR, and its TCRdb copy is limited to in-frame clones, with some not included. The table shows 400,000 or so clones, with around 96% occurring only once. The source material was memory CD8+ T cells sorted from blood. Subset defined: CD45RO+ cells pooled with CCR7-negative TemRA cells. The receptors here all came from a man aged 25-40 years in good health.

The chain employs TRBV6-1 and TRBJ2-7; no clear D gene. V was cut by 6 bases and J by 12 bases, with 15 bases left in between. The CDR3 is 11 amino acids. Germline V lookup: CDR1 MNHNS, CDR2 SASEGT. CDR3 in amino acids: CASSNGDVGYF. The CDR3 DNA is TGTGCCAGCAGCAACGGAGACGTTGGGTACTTC.

This chain uses TRBV5-1 with TRBJ1-4, with 11 nucleotides matching TRBD1. The CDR3 is made up of 16 amino acids. Per the germline V gene, CDR1 is SGHRS and CDR2 is YFSETQ. V lost 2 bases and J lost 2; bases outside the gene matches: 2. CDR3 amino acids: CASSLGTGGTNEKLFF. As DNA, the CDR3 is TGCGCCAGCAGCTTAGGGACAGGGGGTACTAATGAAAAACTGTTTTTT.

The chain carries TRBV28 and TRBJ2-7, with D possibly TRBD2 on 6 matching bases. Trimming cost V 6 bases and J 0 bases, with 15 bases left between them. CDR3 length: 15 residues. Germline CDR1 is MDHEN and CDR2 is SYDVKM. CDR3 sequence: CASRRTGVFSYEQYF. The CDR3 coding sequence is TGTGCCAGCAGACGGACGGGAGTATTCTCCTACGAGCAGTACTTC.

In DNA form, the CDR3 reads TGTGCCAGCAGCTTAGTGACTAGCGGGAGGGTTGATGAGCAGTTCTTC. It is translated as CASSLVTSGRVDEQFF. The J gene is TRBJ2-1, the V gene TRBV11-2, with 14 bases matching TRBD2. Per the germline V gene, CDR1 is SGHAT and CDR2 is FQNNGV. Losses at the gene ends were 1 base for V and 8 bases for J; bases not matched to a gene: 4. CDR3 length: 16 amino acids.

The chain carries TRBV4-1 and TRBJ1-2; 8 nucleotides agree with TRBD1. This CDR3 has 16 amino acids. Germline CDR1 is MGHRA and CDR2 is YSYEKL. V shed 0 bases and J 2 bases; nucleotides not matched to a gene: 5. The DNA of the CDR3 is TGCGCCAGCAGCCAAGATGCCAGACAGGGGAACTATGGCTACACCTTC. Its protein is CASSQDARQGNYGYTF.

This clone is a singleton in its sample. The junction shows a germline mismatch at one end, possibly a read error. The rearrangement joins TRBV11-3 to TRBJ2-2; weak D call: TRBD1 (6 bases). This CDR3 is built from 13 residues. The V gene's germline CDR1 is SGHNT and CDR2 YENEEA. The DNA of the CDR3 is TGTGCCAGCAGCCTAGAGGGGGCCGGGGAGCTGTTTTTT. It translates to CASSLEGAGELFF.